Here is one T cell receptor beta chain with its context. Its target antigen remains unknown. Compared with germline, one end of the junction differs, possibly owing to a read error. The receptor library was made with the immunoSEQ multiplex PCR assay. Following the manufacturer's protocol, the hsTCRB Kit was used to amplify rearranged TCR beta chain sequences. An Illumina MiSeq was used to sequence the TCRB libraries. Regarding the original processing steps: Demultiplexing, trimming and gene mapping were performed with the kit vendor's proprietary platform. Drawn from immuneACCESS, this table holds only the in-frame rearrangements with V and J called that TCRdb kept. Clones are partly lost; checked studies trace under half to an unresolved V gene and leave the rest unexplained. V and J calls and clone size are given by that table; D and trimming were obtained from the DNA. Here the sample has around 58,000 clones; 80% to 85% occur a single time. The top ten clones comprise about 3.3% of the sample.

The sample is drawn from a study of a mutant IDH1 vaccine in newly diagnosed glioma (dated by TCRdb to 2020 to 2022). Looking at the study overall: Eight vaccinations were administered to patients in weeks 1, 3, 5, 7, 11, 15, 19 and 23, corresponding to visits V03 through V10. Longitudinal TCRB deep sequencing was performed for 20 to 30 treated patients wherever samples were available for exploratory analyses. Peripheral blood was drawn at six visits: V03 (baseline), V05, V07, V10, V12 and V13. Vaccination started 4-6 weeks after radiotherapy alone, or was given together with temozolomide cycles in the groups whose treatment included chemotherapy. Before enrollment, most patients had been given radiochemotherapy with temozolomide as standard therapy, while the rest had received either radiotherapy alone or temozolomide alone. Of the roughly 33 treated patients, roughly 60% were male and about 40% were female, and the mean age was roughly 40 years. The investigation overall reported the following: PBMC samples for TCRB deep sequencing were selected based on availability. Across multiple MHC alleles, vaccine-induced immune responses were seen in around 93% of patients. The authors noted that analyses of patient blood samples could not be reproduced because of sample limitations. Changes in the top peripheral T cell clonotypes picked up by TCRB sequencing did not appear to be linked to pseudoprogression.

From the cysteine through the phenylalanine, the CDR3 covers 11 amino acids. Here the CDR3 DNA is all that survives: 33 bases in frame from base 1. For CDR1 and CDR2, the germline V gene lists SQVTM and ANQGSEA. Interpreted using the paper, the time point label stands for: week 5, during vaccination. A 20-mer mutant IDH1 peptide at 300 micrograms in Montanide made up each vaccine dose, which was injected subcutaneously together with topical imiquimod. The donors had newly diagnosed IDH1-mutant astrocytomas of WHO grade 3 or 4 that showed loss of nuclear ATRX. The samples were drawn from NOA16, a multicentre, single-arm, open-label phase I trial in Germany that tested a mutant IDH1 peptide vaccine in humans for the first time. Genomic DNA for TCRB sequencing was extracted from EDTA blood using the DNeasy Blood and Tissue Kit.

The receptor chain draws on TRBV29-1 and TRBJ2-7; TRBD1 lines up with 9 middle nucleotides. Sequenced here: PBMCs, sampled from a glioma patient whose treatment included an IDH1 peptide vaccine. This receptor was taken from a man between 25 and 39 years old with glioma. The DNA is TGCAGCGTCCCGGACAGGGGCGGGCTTCGCTTC. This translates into CSVPDRGGLRF.